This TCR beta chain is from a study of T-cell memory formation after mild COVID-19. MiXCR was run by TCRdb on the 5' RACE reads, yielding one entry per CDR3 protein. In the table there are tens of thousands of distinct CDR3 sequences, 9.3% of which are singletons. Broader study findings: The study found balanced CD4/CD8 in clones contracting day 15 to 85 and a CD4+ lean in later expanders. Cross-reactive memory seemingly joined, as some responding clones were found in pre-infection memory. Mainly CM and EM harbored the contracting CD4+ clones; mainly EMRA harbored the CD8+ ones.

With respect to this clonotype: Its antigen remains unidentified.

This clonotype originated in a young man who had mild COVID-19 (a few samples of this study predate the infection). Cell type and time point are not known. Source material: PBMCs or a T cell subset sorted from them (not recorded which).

CDR3 DNA: TGTGCCACCAGCAGGGCTGGTGGGGCCGGGACCCAGTACTTC. It translates to CATSRAGGAGTQYF. The V gene is TRBV15, the J gene TRBJ2-5, with a possible D match to TRBD1 (5 bases). V was clipped by 3 bases and J by 7 bases, with 15 bases between them. CDR3 length equals 14 residues. Germline V gene sequence: CDR1 LNHNV, CDR2 YYDKDF (reference sequence).